These 9 T cell receptor beta chains share one sample of origin, sequenced in a study of T-cell memory formation after mild COVID-19. TCRdb ran MiXCR on the 5' RACE reads and lists one entry per CDR3 protein. Found here are 500,000 to 650,000 distinct CDR3 sequences, less than 25% of them singletons; the top ten hold 8.4%. Source material: PBMCs or a T cell subset sorted from them (not recorded which). These receptors came from an adult woman who had mild COVID-19 (a few samples of this study predate the infection). Cell type and time point are not known.

This chain joins TRBV5-1 and TRBJ2-5, with 7 bases identical to TRBD1. The CDR3 is 16 amino acids. Germline V gene sequence: CDR1 SGHRS, CDR2 YFSETQ. With V trimmed by 2 bases and J by 4 bases, 11 bases remained unmatched. This chain's CDR3 is CASSLRLAEGAETQYF. As DNA, the CDR3 is TGCGCCAGCAGCTTACGGTTGGCTGAGGGGGCAGAGACCCAGTACTTC.

This clonotype has more than one count but fewer than ten. The chain links TRBV29-1 to TRBJ1-1; perhaps TRBD1 as D (5 bases). With 4 bases removed from V and 3 bases from J, the gap between germline ends came to 12 bases. Germline V gives CDR1 SQVTM, CDR2 ANQGSEA. The CDR3 loop spans 13 amino acids. The CDR3 loop is CSVGFRVDTEAFF. The CDR3 coding sequence is TGCAGCGTTGGATTCAGGGTGGACACTGAAGCTTTCTTT.

The genes are TRBV28 and TRBJ2-1, with TRBD1 identical over 10 bases. The V gene end was trimmed by 5 bases and the J gene end by 0 bases; junction bases not matched to a gene: 10. Germline CDR1 reads MDHEN; CDR2 reads SYDVKM. The CDR3 has 18 amino acids. The chain's CDR3 is CASSAPPGTGDSYNEQFF. The CDR3 bases are TGTGCCAGCAGTGCCCCGCCCGGGACAGGGGACTCCTACAATGAGCAGTTCTTC.

The rearrangement links TRBV15 to TRBJ2-2; 7 bases match TRBD1. In germline, CDR1 is LNHNV, CDR2 YYDKDF (reference sequence). Losses at the gene ends were 11 bases for V and 5 bases for J; bases not matched to a gene: 11. There are 14 residues in the CDR3. CDR3 coding DNA: TGTGCCGTTGGCAGGGGGTCAGGAACCGGGGAGCTGTTTTTT. Protein sequence: CAVGRGSGTGELFF.

This clonotype was picked up a small number of times. The J gene is TRBJ2-1, the V gene TRBV24-1; TRBD1 matches 9 bases. V lost 2 bases and J lost 4; bases outside the gene matches: 5. This CDR3 is 16 amino acids long. Germline V gives CDR1 KGHDR, CDR2 SFDVKD. The CDR3, as DNA: TGTGCCACCAGTGATTCGGACAGGGGAACGTACAATGAGCAGTTCTTC. Amino acid sequence: CATSDSDRGTYNEQFF.

This clonotype was counted between two and nine times. The rearrangement uses TRBV7-9 and TRBJ1-2, with D unclear. The CDR3 sequence is 14 residues long. Trimming took off 4 bases at V and 7 bases at J, with 16 bases between the two ends. Germline V gives CDR1 SEHNR, CDR2 FQNEAQ (reference sequence). Here the CDR3 DNA reads TGTGCCAGCAGCTCTACTCCGGACTCACGTGGCTACACCTTC. This translates into CASSSTPDSRGYTF.

This chain uses TRBV3-1 with TRBJ1-1; the D is unclear. Germline CDR1 LGHDT, CDR2 YNNKEL (reference sequence). Trimming pared 0 bases from V and 1 base from J, leaving 3 bases between. This CDR3 is 13 amino acids long. CDR3 residues: CASSQDPNTEAFF. The CDR3 nucleotides read TGTGCCAGCAGCCAAGACCCGAACACTGAAGCTTTCTTT.

This clonotype was observed a few times. The chain carries TRBV18 and TRBJ1-2; TRBD1 is a possible D gene (6 bases). V dropped 0 bases and J dropped 3 bases, with 8 bases sitting between them. Germline assignment: CDR1 KGHSH and CDR2 LQKENI. This CDR3 is 14 amino acids long. CDR3 residues: CASSPPWGHYGYTF. In DNA, the CDR3 is TGTGCCAGCTCACCACCGTGGGGGCACTATGGCTACACCTTC.

This clonotype was recorded a few times. The chain employs TRBV15 and TRBJ1-5; D perhaps matches TRBD1 (6 bases). V lost 1 base, J lost 4 bases, and 20 bases lay in between. There are 18 residues in the CDR3. Germline loops: CDR1 LNHNV, CDR2 YYDKDF (reference sequence). In nucleotides, the CDR3 is TGTGCCACCAGCAGAGTCGCCCGTCCCTGGGGGCAGAATCAGCCCCAGCATTTT. Protein product: CATSRVARPWGQNQPQHF. The complete variable domain, with remaining parts taken from reference TRBV15 and TRBJ1-5, reads DAMVIQNPRYQVTQFGKPVTLSCSQTLNHNVMYWYQQKSSQAPKLLFHYYDKDFNNEADTPDNFQSRRPNTSFCFLDIRSPGLGDTAMYLCATSRVARPWGQNQPQHFGDGTRLSIL.